This is a list of T cell receptor beta chains from one sample in a study of siplizumab effects on memory and regulatory T cells. Some clones are missing from TCRdb's copy, which holds only in-frame ones; the method was immunoSEQ multiplex PCR. The sample comprises about 100,000 clones, about 91% of which are singletons, and approximately 2.7% rests with the top ten. Sequences were obtained from CD4+ T cells sorted from blood. The receptors shown here come from a human donor in good health. Some clones in this sample may be carry-over from other donors' samples. CDR3s include the opening cysteine and the closing phenylalanine or tryptophan. The D gene is left open where the match is weak. Only part of the rows carry a size: once, few, many, or a class if the clone is expanded.

CDR3 length: 16
J gene: TRBJ2-7
V gene: TRBV6-1
D gene: TRBD2
clone size: .
CDR3 protein: CASSDNPGGGSYEQYF
CDR3 DNA: TGTGCCAGCAGTGACAACCCCGGCGGGGGCTCCTACGAGCAGTACTTC

CDR3 length: 15
J gene: TRBJ1-2
V gene: TRBV7-2
D gene: TRBD1
clone size: .
CDR3 protein: CASSFEGALNYGYTF
CDR3 DNA: TGTGCCAGCAGCTTCGAGGGGGCCCTCAACTATGGCTACACCTTC

CDR3 length: 17
J gene: TRBJ2-3
V gene: TRBV9
D gene: TRBD2
clone size: .
CDR3 protein: CASSVGLAGGWADTQYF
CDR3 DNA: TGTGCCAGCAGCGTAGGGTTAGCGGGAGGGTGGGCAGATACGCAGTATTTT

CDR3 length: 15
J gene: TRBJ2-3
V gene: TRBV4-1
D gene: .
clone size: .
CDR3 protein: CASSQGARSTDTQYF
CDR3 DNA: TGCGCCAGCAGCCAAGGGGCCAGGAGTACAGATACGCAGTATTTT

CDR3 length: 14
J gene: TRBJ2-7
V gene: TRBV5-1
D gene: TRBD1
clone size: .
CDR3 protein: CASSYSGTGYEQYF
CDR3 DNA: TGCGCCAGCAGCTACTCCGGGACAGGCTACGAGCAGTACTTC

CDR3 length: 15
J gene: TRBJ2-7
V gene: TRBV19
D gene: TRBD2
clone size: .
CDR3 protein: CASSSLAGNLAEQYF
CDR3 DNA: TGTGCCAGTAGTTCTTTAGCGGGAAACTTGGCCGAGCAGTACTTC

CDR3 length: 12
J gene: TRBJ1-3
V gene: TRBV19
D gene: .
clone size: once
CDR3 protein: CASTSSGNTIYF
CDR3 DNA: TGTGCCAGTACTAGCTCTGGAAACACCATATATTTT

CDR3 length: 11
J gene: TRBJ1-2
V gene: TRBV19
D gene: .
clone size: .
CDR3 protein: CASSIYYGYTF
CDR3 DNA: TGTGCCAGTAGTATCTACTATGGCTACACCTTC

CDR3 length: 14
J gene: TRBJ2-3
V gene: TRBV7-3
D gene: .
clone size: .
CDR3 protein: CASSLSRTTDTQYF
CDR3 DNA: TGTGCCAGCAGCTTATCTAGAACCACAGATACGCAGTATTTT

CDR3 length: 15
J gene: TRBJ1-5
V gene: TRBV6-5
D gene: .
clone size: .
CDR3 protein: CASKTGGGGNQPQHF
CDR3 DNA: TGTGCCAGCAAAACGGGGGGGGGAGGCAATCAGCCCCAGCATTTT

CDR3 length: 15
J gene: TRBJ2-1
V gene: TRBV5-4
D gene: .
clone size: .
CDR3 protein: CASSPDASSYNEQFF
CDR3 DNA: TGTGCCAGCAGCCCTGACGCGAGCTCCTACAATGAGCAGTTCTTC

CDR3 length: 14
J gene: TRBJ1-3
V gene: TRBV7-2
D gene: .
clone size: .
CDR3 protein: CASSPQGAGNTIYF
CDR3 DNA: TGTGCCAGCAGCCCACAGGGAGCTGGAAACACCATATATTTT

CDR3 length: 18
J gene: TRBJ2-1
V gene: TRBV25-1
D gene: TRBD1
clone size: .
CDR3 protein: CASSELGTGGLNYNEQFF
CDR3 DNA: TGTGCCAGCAGTGAGCTCGGGACAGGGGGCCTTAACTACAATGAGCAGTTCTTC

CDR3 length: 18
J gene: TRBJ2-3
V gene: TRBV5-4
D gene: TRBD2
clone size: .
CDR3 protein: CASSSGTSGGYSTDTQYF
CDR3 DNA: TGTGCCAGCAGCAGCGGGACTAGCGGGGGATATAGCACAGATACGCAGTATTTT

CDR3 length: 13
J gene: TRBJ2-1
V gene: TRBV7-3
D gene: .
clone size: .
CDR3 protein: CASSMPRGNEQFF
CDR3 DNA: TGTGCCAGCAGCATGCCCCGGGGCAATGAGCAGTTCTTC

CDR3 length: 13
J gene: TRBJ1-1
V gene: TRBV12-5
D gene: .
clone size: .
CDR3 protein: CASGLEPNTEAFF
CDR3 DNA: TGTGCTAGTGGTTTGGAACCGAACACTGAAGCTTTCTTT

CDR3 length: 18
J gene: TRBJ2-2
V gene: TRBV14
D gene: TRBD1
clone size: .
CDR3 protein: CASSHHMRGQGDTGELFF
CDR3 DNA: TGTGCCAGCAGCCACCATATGAGGGGACAGGGTGACACCGGGGAGCTGTTTTTT

CDR3 length: 17
J gene: TRBJ2-5
V gene: TRBV7-2
D gene: TRBD2
clone size: .
CDR3 protein: CASSSTGLAGGGKTQYF
CDR3 DNA: TGTGCCAGCAGCTCCACGGGACTAGCGGGAGGAGGGAAGACCCAGTACTTC

CDR3 length: 14
J gene: TRBJ1-5
V gene: TRBV28
D gene: .
clone size: .
CDR3 protein: CASGGGASNQPQHF
CDR3 DNA: TGTGCCAGCGGTGGGGGGGCTAGCAATCAGCCCCAGCATTTT

CDR3 length: 15
J gene: TRBJ2-5
V gene: TRBV28
D gene: .
clone size: .
CDR3 protein: CASSAAGGTQETQYF
CDR3 DNA: TGTGCCAGCAGCGCGGCGGGCGGAACTCAAGAGACCCAGTACTTC

CDR3 length: 14
J gene: TRBJ1-2
V gene: TRBV7-2
D gene: .
clone size: .
CDR3 protein: CASSLEIGLSGYTF
CDR3 DNA: TGTGCCAGCAGCTTAGAAATAGGGCTGAGCGGCTACACCTTC

CDR3 length: 15
J gene: TRBJ2-3
V gene: TRBV10-1
D gene: .
clone size: .
CDR3 protein: CASSNSVLGTDTQYF
CDR3 DNA: TGCGCCAGCTCCAATTCGGTGCTTGGCACAGATACGCAGTATTTT

CDR3 length: 14
J gene: TRBJ1-1
V gene: TRBV28
D gene: TRBD1
clone size: .
CDR3 protein: CASNQQGRVTEAFF
CDR3 DNA: TGTGCCAGCAACCAACAGGGGCGGGTCACTGAAGCTTTCTTT

CDR3 length: 14
J gene: TRBJ1-4
V gene: TRBV19
D gene: .
clone size: .
CDR3 protein: CASSTGYSGEKLFF
CDR3 DNA: TGTGCCAGTAGTACAGGGTATTCGGGTGAAAAACTGTTTTTT